Below, 25 T cell receptor beta chains from the same sample are listed, as sequenced in a study of identical twins. A single record per CDR3 protein comes from TCRdb applying MiXCR to the 5' RACE reads. This table has 650,000 to 750,000 distinct CDR3 sequences, 21% appearing once. The sample also formed part of further work on T cells expressing NK-cell markers.

The material sequenced was PBMCs. The receptors originated from a woman between 18 and 29 years old in good health.

The chain has TRBV28 and TRBJ2-1, with D possibly matching TRBD2 (6 bases). The V gene's germline CDR1 is MDHEN and CDR2 SYDVKM. V lost 2 bases and J lost 6, with 20 bases in between. The CDR3 has 17 residues. CDR3 nucleotide sequence: TGTGCCAGCAGTTTAGAGCCGGGAGCTAGCCATCGCAATGAGCAGTTCTTC. It specifies CASSLEPGASHRNEQFF.

V is TRBV20-1 and J is TRBJ1-1, with D unresolved. Germline V gene lookup returns CDR1 DFQATT and CDR2 SNEGSKA (reference sequence). Deletions cut 6 bases from V and 0 bases from J, with 11 bases between. The CDR3 length is 13 residues. CDR3: CSARSALNTEAFF. CDR3 nucleotide sequence: TGCAGTGCCAGGAGCGCATTGAACACTGAAGCTTTCTTT.

This clonotype was seen a handful of times. V usage is TRBV12-3 or TRBV12-4 and J usage is TRBJ2-3, with D perhaps matching TRBD2 (6 bases). The CDR3 is 16 residues long. V gave up 5 bases and J gave up 1 base, with 16 bases separating them. The CDR3 sequence is CASSPSVWGGTDTQYF. CDR3 nucleotides: TGTGCCAGCAGTCCCAGCGTTTGGGGGGGCACAGATACGCAGTATTTT.

This clonotype has at least ten counts. The gene calls are TRBV15 and TRBJ1-6; D is perhaps TRBD1 (6 bases). The CDR3 extends over 15 amino acids. V was clipped by 0 bases and J by 7 bases, with 10 bases between them. Germline-derived CDR1 and CDR2 are LNHNV and YYDKDF (reference sequence). DNA for the CDR3: TGTGCCACCAGCAGAGATAAGGGGGTCAATTCACCCCTCCACTTT. Encoded protein: CATSRDKGVNSPLHF.

This clonotype was counted ten times or more. This rearrangement joins TRBV29-1 to TRBJ1-1; D remains unclear. Trimming took 6 bases from V and 0 from J, leaving 11 bases between them. Germline V gene lookup returns CDR1 SQVTM and CDR2 ANQGSEA. The CDR3 is 13 amino acids. Here the CDR3 DNA reads TGCAGCGTCCGGGGTTTAATGAACACTGAAGCTTTCTTT. Its translation is CSVRGLMNTEAFF.

This chain links TRBV5-1 with TRBJ2-3, with D hard to call. Trimming pared 4 bases from V and 2 bases from J, leaving 14 bases between. The CDR3 runs 15 residues. Germline V gene sequence: CDR1 SGHRS, CDR2 YFSETQ. The CDR3 DNA reads as TGCGCCAGCAGCACCCCGACGGTGTCCACAGATACGCAGTATTTT. Its translation is CASSTPTVSTDTQYF. The full variable domain, with the rest looked up from reference TRBV5-1 and TRBJ2-3, is KAGVTQTPRYLIKTRGQQVTLSCSPISGHRSVSWYQQTPGQGLQFLFEYFSETQRNKGNFPGRFSGRQFSNSRSEMNVSTLELGDSALYLCASSTPTVSTDTQYFGPGTRLTVL.

V usage is TRBV20-1 and J usage is TRBJ1-5; the D gene is possibly TRBD1 (6 bases). Germline V CDR1 and CDR2: DFQATT, SNEGSKA (reference sequence). The CDR3 has 15 residues. Trimming pared 4 bases from V and 4 bases from J, leaving 17 bases between. The CDR3 coding sequence is TGCAGTGCTACCCGACAGGAGATAGGGAATCAGCCCCAGCATTTT. Protein: CSATRQEIGNQPQHF.

This clonotype has just a few counts. A junction end diverges from the germline sequence, so it may reflect a read error. The gene calls are TRBV6-2 or TRBV6-3 and TRBJ2-1; 8 bases map to TRBD2. The CDR3 is made up of 13 amino acids. The germline V gene encodes CDR1 MNHEY and CDR2 SVGEGT. The CDR3 reads CASSYIITSGGDF. The CDR3 DNA reads TGTGCCAGCAGTTACATTATCACTAGCGGAGGGGATTTC.

In this sample, this clonotype turned up a few times. V usage is TRBV7-2 and J usage is TRBJ2-1; the match to TRBD2 covers 7 bases. After removal of 2 bases from V and 7 bases from J, the junction contained 14 bases not matched to a gene. CDR1 and CDR2 (germline): SGHTA, FQGNSA. The CDR3 length is 17 residues. The CDR3 loop reads CASSLRSGGSIGNEQFF. CDR3 coding DNA: TGTGCCAGCAGCTTACGGTCCGGGGGGTCCATTGGAAATGAGCAGTTCTTC.

The rearrangement uses TRBV2 and TRBJ1-1; 8 bases match TRBD1. Germline V gene sequence: CDR1 SNHLY, CDR2 FYNNEI. V shed 6 bases and J 9 bases; nucleotides not matched to a gene: 12. The CDR3 spans 14 residues. In DNA, the CDR3 is TGTGCCAGCAGACCCACAATGACAGGGGCGAAAGCTTTCTTT. Translated: CASRPTMTGAKAFF.

Only a few counts were recorded for this clonotype. The chain has TRBV29-1 and TRBJ2-3, with D perhaps matching TRBD1 or TRBD2 (6 bases each). The V gene's germline CDR1 is SQVTM and CDR2 ANQGSEA. V lost 1 base and J lost 10, with 15 bases in between. This CDR3 has 13 amino acids. CDR3 amino acids: CSVEALTRGAQYF. In DNA form, the CDR3 reads TGCAGCGTTGAAGCCCTGACTAGGGGGGCGCAGTATTTT.

This clonotype was counted between two and nine times. The chain has TRBV7-2 and TRBJ2-1; D uncertain. This CDR3 has 15 residues. The germline V gene encodes CDR1 SGHTA and CDR2 FQGNSA. The V end was cut by 5 bases, the J end by 5 bases, with 16 bases between. CDR3 protein: CASSLVWQPNNEQFF. DNA of the CDR3: TGTGCCAGCAGCCTAGTGTGGCAGCCCAACAATGAGCAGTTCTTC.

This clonotype was counted a few times. V usage is TRBV5-1 and J usage is TRBJ1-1, with D perhaps TRBD1 (6 bases). Deletions cut 4 bases from V and 1 base from J, with 11 bases between. The CDR3 is 14 residues long. Germline loops: CDR1 SGHRS, CDR2 YFSETQ. CDR3 protein: CASSDTRGNTEAFF. CDR3 in DNA: TGCGCCAGCAGCGACACCAGGGGGAACACTGAAGCTTTCTTT.

The J gene is TRBJ2-2, the V gene TRBV7-9; maybe TRBD1 (6 bases). This CDR3 spans 15 amino acids. Per germline, CDR1 SEHNR and CDR2 FQNEAQ (reference sequence). V dropped 2 bases and J dropped 1 base, with 8 bases sitting between them. CDR3 loop: CASSLTRGNTGELFF. The CDR3 DNA reads TGTGCCAGCAGCTTAACCAGGGGGAACACCGGGGAGCTGTTTTTT.

This rearrangement joins TRBV5-1 to TRBJ2-5; perhaps TRBD1 as D (6 bases). There are 14 residues in the CDR3. Trimming shortened V by 7 bases and J by 1 base, and 14 bases separated the two germline ends. Germline CDR1 reads SGHRS; CDR2 reads YFSETQ. In nucleotides, the CDR3 is TGCGCCAGCGGCGAAGACAGGTTCCAAGAGACCCAGTACTTC. It encodes CASGEDRFQETQYF.

The chain recombines TRBV10-3 with TRBJ2-7; 11 positions agree with TRBD2. V trimming: 4 bases; J trimming: 0 bases; junction bases outside the gene matches: 2. Germline values: CDR1 ENHRY, CDR2 SYGVKD. This CDR3 spans 15 amino acids. The CDR3 region has the DNA TGTGCCATCAGTGGACTAGCGGGAAACTCCTACGAGCAGTACTTC. It yields the protein CAISGLAGNSYEQYF.

CDR3 residues: CSAGRTDRFSEQYF. In DNA form, the CDR3 reads TGCAGTGCTGGGAGGACAGATAGGTTTTCCGAGCAGTACTTC. The chain carries TRBV20-1 and TRBJ2-7, with D tentatively TRBD1 or TRBD2 (6 bases each). V gave up 5 bases and J gave up 6 bases, with 20 bases separating them. CDR3 length: 14 amino acids. The germline V gene has CDR1 DFQATT and CDR2 SNEGSKA (reference sequence).

The table lists this clonotype with many counts. The chain couples TRBV5-1 to TRBJ2-1, with TRBD1 matching over 12 bases. V dropped 3 bases and J dropped 10; count of bases not matched to a gene: 5. CDR1 SGHRS and CDR2 YFSETQ come from the germline V gene. This CDR3 is built from 14 residues. CDR3 amino acids: CASSSGTGGKEQFF. The CDR3, as DNA: TGCGCCAGCAGCTCCGGGACAGGGGGCAAAGAGCAGTTCTTC.

The sample holds many counts of this clonotype. V is TRBV12-3 or TRBV12-4 and J is TRBJ2-3; D is unresolved. Deletions cut 1 base from V and 0 bases from J, with 5 bases between. This CDR3 comprises 14 residues. The CDR3, as DNA: TGTGCCAGCAGTTTAGAGCTAAGCACAGATACGCAGTATTTT. This translates into CASSLELSTDTQYF.

This clonotype was detected only a few times. V gene TRBV7-2 combines with J gene TRBJ2-5; D is unclear. Deletions cut 5 bases from V and 2 bases from J, with 12 bases between. In germline, CDR1 is SGHTA, CDR2 FQGNSA. This CDR3 has 14 residues. CDR3 residues: CASSLDWGQETQYF. CDR3 nucleotide sequence: TGTGCCAGCAGCCTAGACTGGGGTCAAGAGACCCAGTACTTC. Using reference TRBV7-2 and TRBJ2-5 for the parts outside the CDR3, the full variable domain is GAGVSQSPSNKVTEKGKDVELRCDPISGHTALYWYRQSLGQGLEFLIYFQGNSAPDKSGLPSDRFSAERTGGSVSTLTIQRTQQEDSAVYLCASSLDWGQETQYFGPGTRLLVL.

This clonotype showed up just a few times. This chain connects TRBV12-3 or TRBV12-4 to TRBJ2-1; TRBD2 is a possible D gene (6 bases). V lost 5 bases and J lost 6, with 11 bases in between. This CDR3 comprises 13 residues. This CDR3 is CASSTGLINEQFF. The CDR3, as DNA: TGTGCCAGCAGTACCGGACTAATCAATGAGCAGTTCTTC.

The rearrangement uses TRBV10-3 and TRBJ2-1; a weak D match, TRBD1 (5 bases). Germline lookup yields CDR1 ENHRY and CDR2 SYGVKD. The CDR3 length is 16 residues. V was pared by 6 bases and J by 0 bases, with 15 bases between. CDR3 loop: CAISLQAPTSYNEQFF. CDR3 in DNA: TGTGCCATCAGCCTACAGGCCCCTACCTCCTACAATGAGCAGTTCTTC.

Many counts were recorded for this clonotype. The DNA for the CDR3 is TGTGCCAGCTCACCAGGACAGGGCGCGAAGCCCCAGCATTTT. It yields the protein CASSPGQGAKPQHF. The chain employs TRBV18 and TRBJ1-5, with 8 bases fitting TRBD1. CDR3 length: 14 amino acids. Losses at the gene ends were 2 bases for V and 8 bases for J; bases not matched to a gene: 5. Germline CDR1 KGHSH, CDR2 LQKENI. The entire variable domain, with the rest obtained from reference TRBV18 and TRBJ1-5, is as follows: NAGVMQNPRHLVRRRGQEARLRCSPMKGHSHVYWYRQLPEEGLKFMVYLQKENIIDESGMPKERFSAEFPKEGPSILRIQQVVRGDSAAYFCASSPGQGAKPQHFGDGTRLSIL.

This clonotype showed up just a few times. This sequence joins TRBV20-1 and TRBJ2-7; 12 bases fit TRBD1. Germline V lookup: CDR1 DFQATT, CDR2 SNEGSKA (reference sequence). V shed 3 bases and J 2 bases; nucleotides not matched to a gene: 14. This CDR3 has 18 residues. The CDR3 loop reads CSARGLVPGQGATYEQYF. CDR3 sequence (DNA): TGCAGTGCTAGGGGTTTGGTCCCGGGACAGGGGGCCACCTACGAGCAGTACTTC.

The chain is built from TRBV6-1 and TRBJ2-1; the match to TRBD1 covers 9 bases. V lost 6 bases to trimming and J lost 2 bases; unmatched junction nucleotides: 5. The germline gives CDR1 MNHNS, CDR2 SASEGT. There are 15 residues in the CDR3. CDR3 protein: CASRPGTGTYNEQFF. The CDR3 nucleotides are TGTGCCAGCAGACCCGGGACAGGGACCTACAATGAGCAGTTCTTC.